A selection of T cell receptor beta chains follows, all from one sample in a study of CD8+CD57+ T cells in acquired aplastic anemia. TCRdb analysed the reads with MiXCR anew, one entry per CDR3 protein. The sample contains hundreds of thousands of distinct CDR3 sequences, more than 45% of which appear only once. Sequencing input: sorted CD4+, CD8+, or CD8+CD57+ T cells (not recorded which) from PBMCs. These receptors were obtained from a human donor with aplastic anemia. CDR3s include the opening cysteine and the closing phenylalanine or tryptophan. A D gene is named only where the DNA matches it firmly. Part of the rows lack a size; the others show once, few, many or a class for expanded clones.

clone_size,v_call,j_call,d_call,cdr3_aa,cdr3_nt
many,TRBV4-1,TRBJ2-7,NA,CASSQTVERGREQYF,TGCGCCAGCAGCCAAACTGTGGAAAGGGGGAGGGAGCAGTACTTC
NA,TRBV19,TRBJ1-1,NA,CASSIVTTGANTEAFF,TGTGCCAGTAGTATAGTTACGACGGGGGCGAACACTGAAGCTTTCTTT
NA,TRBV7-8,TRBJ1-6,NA,CASSSRTVGHNSPLHF,TGTGCCAGCAGCTCCCGAACCGTCGGCCATAATTCACCCCTCCACTTT
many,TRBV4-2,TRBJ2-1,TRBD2,CASSQDPSGRANEQFF,TGTGCCAGCAGCCAAGATCCTAGCGGGAGGGCCAATGAGCAGTTCTTC
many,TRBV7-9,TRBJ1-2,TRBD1,CASGTTGGDYGYTF,TGTGCCAGCGGAACAACAGGGGGCGACTATGGCTACACCTTC
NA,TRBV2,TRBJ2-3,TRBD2,CASSEIAGGYEQYF,TGTGCCAGCAGTGAAATAGCGGGGGGTTATGAGCAGTATTTT
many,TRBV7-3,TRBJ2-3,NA,CASSRTVRVTDTQYF,TGTGCCAGCAGCAGAACGGTGCGGGTAACAGATACGCAGTATTTT
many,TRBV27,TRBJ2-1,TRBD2,CASRKAGDEQFF,TGTGCCAGCAGAAAAGCGGGAGACGAGCAGTTCTTC
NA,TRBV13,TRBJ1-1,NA,CASSLVSDRSPEKNTVEAFF,TGTGCCAGCAGTTTGGTGTCAGATAGATCACCCGAAAAGAACACTGTGGAAGCTTTCTTT
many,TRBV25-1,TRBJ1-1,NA,CASSDGTEAFF,TGTGCCAGCAGTGACGGGACTGAAGCTTTCTTT
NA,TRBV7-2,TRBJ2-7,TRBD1,CASSALGQGFYEQYF,TGTGCCAGCAGCGCCCTGGGACAGGGATTCTACGAGCAGTACTTC
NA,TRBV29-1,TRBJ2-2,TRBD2,CSVCPFSGSDTGELFF,TGCAGCGTTTGCCCTTTTAGCGGGAGTGATACCGGGGAGCTGTTTTTT
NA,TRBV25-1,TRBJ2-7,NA,CAISGQGGYEQYF,TGTGCCATCAGTGGTCAGGGAGGCTACGAGCAGTACTTC
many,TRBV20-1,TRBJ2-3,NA,CSAIVLAQVDTQYF,TGCAGTGCTATCGTCCTAGCCCAAGTAGATACGCAGTATTTT
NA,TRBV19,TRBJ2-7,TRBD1,CASSMGQLLSEQYF,TGTGCCAGTAGTATGGGACAGCTCCTAAGCGAGCAGTACTTC
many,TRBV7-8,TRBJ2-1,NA,CASSFRFLPLWSEQFF,TGTGCCAGCAGCTTCAGGTTTTTACCTTTGTGGAGTGAGCAGTTCTTC
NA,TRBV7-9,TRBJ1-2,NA,CASSGDLDSNYGYTF,TGTGCCAGCAGTGGCGATCTGGATTCTAACTATGGCTACACCTTC
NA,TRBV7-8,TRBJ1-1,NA,CASSPLGGPNTETFF,TGTGCCAGCAGCCCGCTGGGGGGGCCGAACACTGAAACTTTCTTT
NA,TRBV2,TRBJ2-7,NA,CASSLEVAFPYF,TGTGCCAGCAGCTTAGAAGTGGCGTTTCCGTACTTC
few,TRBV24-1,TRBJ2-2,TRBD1,CATSDAGQGLGELFF,TGTGCCACCAGTGATGCCGGACAGGGCCTCGGGGAGCTGTTTTTT
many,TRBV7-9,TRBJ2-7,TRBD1,CASSDMDRGETYEQYF,TGTGCCAGCAGCGATATGGACAGGGGGGAAACCTACGAGCAGTACTTC
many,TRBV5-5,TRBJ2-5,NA,CASSAIQVTGSSSQYF,TGTGCCAGCAGCGCAATTCAAGTGACAGGATCCAGTTCCCAGTACTTC
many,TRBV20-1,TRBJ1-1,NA,CSARVRRQGTDEAFF,TGCAGTGCTAGAGTCCGGCGGCAGGGGACGGATGAAGCTTTCTTT
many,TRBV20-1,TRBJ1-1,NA,CSARDREMNTEAFF,TGCAGTGCTAGAGATCGGGAGATGAACACTGAAGCTTTCTTT
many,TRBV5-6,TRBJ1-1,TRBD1,CASSHQGADTEAFF,TGTGCCAGCAGCCATCAGGGGGCCGACACTGAAGCTTTCTTT
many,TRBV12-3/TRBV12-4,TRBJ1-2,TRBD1,CASSPRTGATNYGYTF,TGTGCCAGCAGTCCCAGGACAGGGGCCACTAACTATGGCTACACCTTC
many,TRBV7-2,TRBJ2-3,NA,CASSRQRLITSNTQYF,TGTGCCAGCAGCCGACAGAGGTTAATAACTAGCAATACGCAGTATTTT
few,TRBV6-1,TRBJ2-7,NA,CASSYSGLEQYF,TGTGCCAGCAGTTATTCAGGGCTCGAGCAGTACTTC
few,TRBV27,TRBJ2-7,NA,CASSRGYVNEQYF,TGTGCCAGCAGCCGGGGGTATGTCAACGAGCAGTACTTC
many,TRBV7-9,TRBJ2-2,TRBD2,CASSSRTSGGAGELFF,TGTGCCAGCAGCTCGAGGACTAGCGGGGGGGCCGGGGAGCTGTTTTTT
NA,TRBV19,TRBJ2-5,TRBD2,CASSIPGLPRETQYF,TGTGCCAGTAGTATACCGGGACTACCAAGAGAGACCCAGTACTTC
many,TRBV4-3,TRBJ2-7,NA,CASSQDTELSEQYF,TGCGCCAGCAGCCAAGATACAGAGCTGTCCGAGCAGTACTTC
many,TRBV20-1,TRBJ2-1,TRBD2,CSASTSGKISEQFF,TGCAGTGCTTCGACTAGCGGGAAAATTAGTGAGCAGTTCTTC
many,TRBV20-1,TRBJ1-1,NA,CSARDPELSEAFF,TGCAGTGCTAGAGATCCCGAGCTTAGTGAAGCTTTCTTT
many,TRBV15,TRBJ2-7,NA,CATSRTRDRTARGGEQYF,TGTGCCACCAGCAGGACCCGGGACAGGACGGCACGGGGGGGCGAGCAGTACTTC
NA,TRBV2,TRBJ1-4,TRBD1,CASSPGQLNEKLFF,TGTGCCAGCAGTCCGGGACAGTTAAATGAAAAACTGTTTTTT
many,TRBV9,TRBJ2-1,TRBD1,CASSVAGTANEQFF,TGTGCCAGCAGCGTAGCTGGGACAGCCAATGAGCAGTTCTTC
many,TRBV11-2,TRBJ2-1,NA,CASSQGGPEQFF,TGTGCCAGCAGTCAAGGGGGGCCTGAGCAGTTCTTC
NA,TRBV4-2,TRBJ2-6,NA,CASSPHRNTGANVLTF,TGTGCCAGCAGCCCCCACAGGAACACTGGGGCCAACGTCCTGACTTTC
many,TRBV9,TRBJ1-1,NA,CASSVSQANTEAFF,TGTGCCAGCAGCGTCTCACAGGCAAACACTGAAGCTTTCTTT
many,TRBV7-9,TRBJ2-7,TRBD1,CASSSGQYEQYF,TGTGCCAGCAGCTCGGGACAGTACGAGCAGTACTTC
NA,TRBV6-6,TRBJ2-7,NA,CAGGGYEQYF,TGTGCCGGCGGCGGTTACGAGCAGTACTTC
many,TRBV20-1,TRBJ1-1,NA,CSARDRAENTEAFF,TGCAGTGCTAGAGATCGGGCAGAGAACACTGAAGCTTTCTTT
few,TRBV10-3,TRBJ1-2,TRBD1,CAISAGTGANYGYTF,TGTGCCATCAGTGCGGGGACAGGGGCGAACTATGGCTACACCTTC
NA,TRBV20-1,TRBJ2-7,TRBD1,CSAWEGQGDSGEQYF,TGCAGTGCATGGGAGGGACAGGGGGATTCGGGCGAGCAGTACTTC